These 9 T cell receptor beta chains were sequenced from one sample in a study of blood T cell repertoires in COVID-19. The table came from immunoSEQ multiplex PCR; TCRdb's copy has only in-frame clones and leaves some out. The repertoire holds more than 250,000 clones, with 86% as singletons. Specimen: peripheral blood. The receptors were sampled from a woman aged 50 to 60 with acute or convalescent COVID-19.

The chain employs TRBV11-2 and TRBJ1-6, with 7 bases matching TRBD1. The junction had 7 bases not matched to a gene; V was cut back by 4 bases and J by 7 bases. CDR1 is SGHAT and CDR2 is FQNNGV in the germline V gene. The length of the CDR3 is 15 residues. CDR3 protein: CASSWGQLPNSPLHF. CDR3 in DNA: TGTGCCAGCAGCTGGGGACAGCTACCCAATTCACCCCTCCACTTT.

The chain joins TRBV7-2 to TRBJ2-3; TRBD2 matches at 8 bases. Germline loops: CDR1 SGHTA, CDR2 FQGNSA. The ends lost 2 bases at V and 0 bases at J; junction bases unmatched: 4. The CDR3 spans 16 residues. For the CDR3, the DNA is TGTGCCAGCAGCTTATTTGGCGGGAGGAGCACAGATACGCAGTATTTT. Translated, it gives CASSLFGGRSTDTQYF.

The CDR3 sequence is CASRPGGSTDTQYF. The CDR3, as DNA: TGTGCCAGTAGACCCGGCGGGAGCACAGATACGCAGTATTTT. The chain recombines TRBV19 with TRBJ2-3; D perhaps matches TRBD2 (5 bases). The V gene's germline CDR1 is LNHDA and CDR2 SQIVND (reference sequence). The V gene lost 6 bases and the J gene lost 0 bases, with 10 bases spanning the gap. This CDR3 has 14 residues.

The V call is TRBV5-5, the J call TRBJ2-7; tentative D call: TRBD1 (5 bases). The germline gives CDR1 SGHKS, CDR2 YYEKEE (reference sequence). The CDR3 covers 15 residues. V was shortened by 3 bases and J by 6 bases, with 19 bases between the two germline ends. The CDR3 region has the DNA TGTGCCAGCAGCTGGTTGGGTGGCAGGGCCAGCGAGCAGTACTTC. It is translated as CASSWLGGRASEQYF.

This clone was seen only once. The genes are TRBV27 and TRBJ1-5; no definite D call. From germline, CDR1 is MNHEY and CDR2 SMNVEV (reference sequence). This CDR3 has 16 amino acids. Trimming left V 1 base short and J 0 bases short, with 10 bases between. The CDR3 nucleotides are TGTGCCAGCAGTTTATACGGGGTTCGTAGCAATCAGCCCCAGCATTTT. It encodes CASSLYGVRSNQPQHF.

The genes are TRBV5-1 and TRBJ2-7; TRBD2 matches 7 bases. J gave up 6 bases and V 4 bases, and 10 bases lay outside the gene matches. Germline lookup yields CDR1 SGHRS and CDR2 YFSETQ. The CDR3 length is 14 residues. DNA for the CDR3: TGCGCCAGCAGCGAGTATGGCGGGAGTACCGAGCAGTACTTC. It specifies CASSEYGGSTEQYF.

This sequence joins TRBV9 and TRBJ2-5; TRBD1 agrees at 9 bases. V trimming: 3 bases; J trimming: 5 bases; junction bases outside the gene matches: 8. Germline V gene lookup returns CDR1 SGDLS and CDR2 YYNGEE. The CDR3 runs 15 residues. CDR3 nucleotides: TGTGCCAGCAGCGACAGGGACAGGGTATCGGAGACCCAGTACTTC. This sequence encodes CASSDRDRVSETQYF.

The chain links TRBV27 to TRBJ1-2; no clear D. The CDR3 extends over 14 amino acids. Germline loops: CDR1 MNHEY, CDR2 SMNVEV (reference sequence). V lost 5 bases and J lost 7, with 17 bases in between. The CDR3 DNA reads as TGTGCCAGCAGTCCTTCCCGGGTCAGAGGTGGCTACACCTTC. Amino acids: CASSPSRVRGGYTF.

The CDR3 nucleotides are TGTGCCAGCAGTGATTACGGACAGAGCTACGAGCAGTACTTC. Encoded protein: CASSDYGQSYEQYF. The chain couples TRBV6-1 to TRBJ2-7, with D maybe TRBD1 (6 bases). The V gene lost 3 bases and the J gene lost 3 bases, with 12 bases spanning the gap. Germline V gene sequence: CDR1 MNHNS, CDR2 SASEGT. This CDR3 spans 14 amino acids.